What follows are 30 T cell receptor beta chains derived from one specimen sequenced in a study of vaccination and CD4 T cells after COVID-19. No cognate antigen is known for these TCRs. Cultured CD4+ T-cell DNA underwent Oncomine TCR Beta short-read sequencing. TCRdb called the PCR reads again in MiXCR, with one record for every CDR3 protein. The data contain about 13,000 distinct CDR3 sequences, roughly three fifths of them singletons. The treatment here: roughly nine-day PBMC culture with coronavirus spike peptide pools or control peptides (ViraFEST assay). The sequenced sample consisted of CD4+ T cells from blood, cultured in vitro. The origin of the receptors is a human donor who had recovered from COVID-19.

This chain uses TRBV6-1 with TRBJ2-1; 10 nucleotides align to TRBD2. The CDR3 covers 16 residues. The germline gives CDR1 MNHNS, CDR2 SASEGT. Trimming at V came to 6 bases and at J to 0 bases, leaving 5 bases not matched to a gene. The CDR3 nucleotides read TGTGCCAGCAGGGCTAGCGGGGGCCCCTCCTACAATGAGCAGTTCTTC. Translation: CASRASGGPSYNEQFF.

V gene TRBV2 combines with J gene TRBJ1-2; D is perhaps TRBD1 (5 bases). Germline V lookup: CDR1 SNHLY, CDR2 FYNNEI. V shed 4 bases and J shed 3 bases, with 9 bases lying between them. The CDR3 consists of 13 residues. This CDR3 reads CASSVQQDYGYTF. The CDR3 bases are TGTGCCAGCAGTGTACAACAGGACTATGGCTACACCTTC.

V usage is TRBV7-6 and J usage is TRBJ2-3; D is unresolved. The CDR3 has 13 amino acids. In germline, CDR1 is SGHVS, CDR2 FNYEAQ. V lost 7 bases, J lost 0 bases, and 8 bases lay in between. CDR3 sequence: CASNAQSTDTQYF. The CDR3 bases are TGTGCCAGCAACGCCCAGAGCACAGATACGCAGTATTTT.

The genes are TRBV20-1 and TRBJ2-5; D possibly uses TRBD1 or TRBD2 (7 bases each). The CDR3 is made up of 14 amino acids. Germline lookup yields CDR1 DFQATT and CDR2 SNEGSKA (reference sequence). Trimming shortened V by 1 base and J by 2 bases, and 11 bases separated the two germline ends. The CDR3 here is CSARGGGQQETQYF. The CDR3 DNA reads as TGCAGTGCTAGAGGGGGGGGACAGCAAGAGACCCAGTACTTC.

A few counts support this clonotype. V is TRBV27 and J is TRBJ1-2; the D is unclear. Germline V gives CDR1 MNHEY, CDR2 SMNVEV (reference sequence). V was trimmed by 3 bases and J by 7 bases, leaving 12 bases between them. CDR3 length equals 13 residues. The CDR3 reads CASSFLGVGGYTF. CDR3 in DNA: TGTGCCAGCAGTTTCTTGGGCGTCGGTGGCTACACCTTC.

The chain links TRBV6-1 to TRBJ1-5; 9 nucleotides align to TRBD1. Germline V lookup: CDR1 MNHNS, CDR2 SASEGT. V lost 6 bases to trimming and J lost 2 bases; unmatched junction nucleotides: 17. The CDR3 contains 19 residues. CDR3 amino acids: CASSAPGTGSLRGNQPQHF. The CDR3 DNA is TGTGCCAGCAGCGCCCCCGGGACAGGGAGCCTAAGGGGCAATCAGCCCCAGCATTTT.

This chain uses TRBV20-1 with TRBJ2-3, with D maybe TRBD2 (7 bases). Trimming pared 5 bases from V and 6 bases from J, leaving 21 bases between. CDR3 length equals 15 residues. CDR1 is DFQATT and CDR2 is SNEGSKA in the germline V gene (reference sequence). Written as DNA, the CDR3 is TGCAGTGCTTCCGGTGGGAGGGGGAGGGCGGATACGCAGTATTTT. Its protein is CSASGGRGRADTQYF.

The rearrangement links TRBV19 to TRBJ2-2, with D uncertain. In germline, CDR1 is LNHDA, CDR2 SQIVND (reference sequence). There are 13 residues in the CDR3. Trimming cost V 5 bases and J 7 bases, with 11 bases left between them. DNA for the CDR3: TGTGCCAGTAGTTACAGAGACCGCGGGGAGCTGTTTTTT. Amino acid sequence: CASSYRDRGELFF.

The CDR3 region has the DNA TGTGCCAGCAGCTTAGTAGGGACAGCTTATAGCAATCAGCCCCAGCATTTT. Protein: CASSLVGTAYSNQPQHF. The chain links TRBV7-9 to TRBJ1-5; TRBD1 aligns across 7 bases. The germline CDR1 and CDR2 sequences are SEHNR and FQNEAQ (reference sequence). The ends lost 1 base at V and 0 bases at J; junction bases unmatched: 6. The CDR3 has 17 amino acids.

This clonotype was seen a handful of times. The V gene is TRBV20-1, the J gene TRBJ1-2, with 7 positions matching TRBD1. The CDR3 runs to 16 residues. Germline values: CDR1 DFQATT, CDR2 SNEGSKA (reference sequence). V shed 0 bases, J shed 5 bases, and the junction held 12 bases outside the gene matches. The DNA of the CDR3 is TGCAGTGCTAGAGATATCAGGCAGGGGGTGGGTTATGGCTACACCTTC. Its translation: CSARDIRQGVGYGYTF.

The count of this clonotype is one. Here the CDR3 reads CSARDPGQGVRGYTF. CDR3 in DNA: TGCAGTGCTAGAGATCCGGGACAGGGGGTTCGAGGCTACACCTTC. The chain carries TRBV20-1 and TRBJ1-2, with TRBD1 matching 11 bases. Germline-derived CDR1 and CDR2 are DFQATT and SNEGSKA (reference sequence). The V segment lost 0 bases and the J segment 8 bases; nucleotides outside the gene matches: 8. The CDR3 spans 15 residues.

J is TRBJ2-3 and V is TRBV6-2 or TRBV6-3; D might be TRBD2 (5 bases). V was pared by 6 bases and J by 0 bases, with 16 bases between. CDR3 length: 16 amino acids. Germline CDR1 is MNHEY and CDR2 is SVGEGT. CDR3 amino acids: CASRMSGSYSTDTQYF. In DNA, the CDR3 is TGTGCCAGCAGGATGAGCGGATCTTACAGCACAGATACGCAGTATTTT.

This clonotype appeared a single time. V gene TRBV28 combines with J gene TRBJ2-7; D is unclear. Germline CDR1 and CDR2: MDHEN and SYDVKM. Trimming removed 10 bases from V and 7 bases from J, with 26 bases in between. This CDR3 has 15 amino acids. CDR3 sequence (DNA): TGTGCCACAGGCGGTGGCGTCCTATTCGATGGAGAGCAGTACTTC. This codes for CATGGGVLFDGEQYF.

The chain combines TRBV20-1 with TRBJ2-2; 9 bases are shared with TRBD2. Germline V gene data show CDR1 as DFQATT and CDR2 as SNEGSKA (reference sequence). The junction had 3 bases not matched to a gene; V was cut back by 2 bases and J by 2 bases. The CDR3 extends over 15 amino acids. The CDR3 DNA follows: TGCAGTGCTAGAACAGCGGGAGGCAACACCGGGGAGCTGTTTTTT. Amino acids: CSARTAGGNTGELFF.

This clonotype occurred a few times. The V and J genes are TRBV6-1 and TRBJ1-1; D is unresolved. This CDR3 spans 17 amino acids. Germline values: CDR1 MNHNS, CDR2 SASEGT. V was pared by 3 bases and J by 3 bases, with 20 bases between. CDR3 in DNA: TGTGCCAGCAGTGATCCCGCCTCACCGGGCCGGTACACTGAAGCTTTCTTT. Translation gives CASSDPASPGRYTEAFF.

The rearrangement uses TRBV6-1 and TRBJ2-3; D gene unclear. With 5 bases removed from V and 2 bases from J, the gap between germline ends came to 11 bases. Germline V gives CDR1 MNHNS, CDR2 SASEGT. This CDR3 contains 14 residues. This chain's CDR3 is CASSLVRPTDTQYF. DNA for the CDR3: TGTGCCAGCAGTCTAGTTCGTCCCACAGATACGCAGTATTTT.

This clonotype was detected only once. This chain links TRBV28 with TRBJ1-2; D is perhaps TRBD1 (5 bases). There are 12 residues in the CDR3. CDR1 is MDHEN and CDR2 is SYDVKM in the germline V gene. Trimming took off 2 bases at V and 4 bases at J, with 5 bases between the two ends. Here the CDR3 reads CASSLQGYGYTF. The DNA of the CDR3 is TGTGCCAGCAGTTTACAGGGCTATGGCTACACCTTC.

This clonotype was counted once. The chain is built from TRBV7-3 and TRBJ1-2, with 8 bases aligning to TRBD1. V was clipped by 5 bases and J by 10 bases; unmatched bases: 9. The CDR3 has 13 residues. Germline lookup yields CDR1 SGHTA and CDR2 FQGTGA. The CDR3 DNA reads TGTGCCAGCAGCCCGACAGGGGAGGTTGACTACACCTTC. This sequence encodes CASSPTGEVDYTF.

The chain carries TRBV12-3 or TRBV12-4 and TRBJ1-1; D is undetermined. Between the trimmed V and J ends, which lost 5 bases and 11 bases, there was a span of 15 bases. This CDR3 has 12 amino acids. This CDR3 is CASSGLYGRAFF. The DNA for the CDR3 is TGTGCCAGCAGTGGTTTGTATGGGCGCGCTTTCTTT.

The CDR3: CASSAPGGMNTEAFF. The CDR3 bases are TGTGCCAGTAGTGCTCCGGGGGGAATGAACACTGAAGCTTTCTTT. This chain joins TRBV19 and TRBJ1-1; D possibly corresponds to TRBD1 (5 bases). The CDR3 runs to 15 residues. V dropped 5 bases and J dropped 0 bases, with 13 bases sitting between them. CDR1 LNHDA and CDR2 SQIVND come from the germline V gene (reference sequence).

The CDR3 nucleotides are TGCAGTGCTTCCGGACTAGCGGGGGCACCAGATACGCAGTATTTT. It encodes CSASGLAGAPDTQYF. The chain links TRBV20-1 to TRBJ2-3; TRBD2 matches at 13 bases. Germline lookup yields CDR1 DFQATT and CDR2 SNEGSKA (reference sequence). Trimming removed 5 bases from V and 4 bases from J; junction bases left unmatched: 6. CDR3 length equals 15 residues.

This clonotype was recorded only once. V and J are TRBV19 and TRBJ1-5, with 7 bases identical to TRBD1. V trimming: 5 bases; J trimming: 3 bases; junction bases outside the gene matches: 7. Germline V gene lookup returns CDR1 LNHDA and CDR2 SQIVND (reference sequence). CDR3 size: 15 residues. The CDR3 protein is CASSPYRGFNQPQHF. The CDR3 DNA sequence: TGTGCCAGTAGTCCATACAGGGGATTCAATCAGCCCCAGCATTTT.

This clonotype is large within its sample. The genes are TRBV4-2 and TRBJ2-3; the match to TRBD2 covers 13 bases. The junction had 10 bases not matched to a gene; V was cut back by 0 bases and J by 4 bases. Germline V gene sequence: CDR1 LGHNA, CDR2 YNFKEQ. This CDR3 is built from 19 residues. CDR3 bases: TGTGCCAGCAGCCAAGACCCAACTAGCGGGAGGGCCGGGGCAGATACGCAGTATTTT. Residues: CASSQDPTSGRAGADTQYF.

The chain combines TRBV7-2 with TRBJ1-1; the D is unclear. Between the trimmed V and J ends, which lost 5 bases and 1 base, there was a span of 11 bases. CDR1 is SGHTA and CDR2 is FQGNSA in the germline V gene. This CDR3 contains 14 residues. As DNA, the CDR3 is TGTGCCAGCAGCCAGGAATCAACGAACACTGAAGCTTTCTTT. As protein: CASSQESTNTEAFF.

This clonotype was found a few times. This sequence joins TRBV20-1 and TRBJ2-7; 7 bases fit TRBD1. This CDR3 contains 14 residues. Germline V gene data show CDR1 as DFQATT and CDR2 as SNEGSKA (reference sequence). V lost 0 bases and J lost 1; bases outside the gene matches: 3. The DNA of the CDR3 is TGCAGTGCTAGAGATGGGGACAGATCCTACGAGCAGTACTTC. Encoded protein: CSARDGDRSYEQYF.

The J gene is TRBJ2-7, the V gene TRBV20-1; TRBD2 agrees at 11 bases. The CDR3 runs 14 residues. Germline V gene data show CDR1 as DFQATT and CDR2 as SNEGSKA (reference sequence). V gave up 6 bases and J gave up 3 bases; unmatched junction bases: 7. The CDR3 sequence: CSASPGTSGYEQYF. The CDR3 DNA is TGCAGTGCCAGCCCCGGGACTAGCGGCTACGAGCAGTACTTC.

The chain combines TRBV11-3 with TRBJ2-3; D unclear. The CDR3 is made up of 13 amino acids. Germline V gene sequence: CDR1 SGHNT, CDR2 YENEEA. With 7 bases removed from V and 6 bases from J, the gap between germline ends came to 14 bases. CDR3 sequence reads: CASTSFVGDTQYF. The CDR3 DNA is TGTGCCAGCACCAGTTTCGTGGGGGATACGCAGTATTTT. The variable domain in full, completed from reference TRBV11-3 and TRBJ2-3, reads EAGVVQSPRYKIIEKKQPVAFWCNPISGHNTLYWYLQNLGQGPELLIRYENEEAVDDSQLPKDRFSAERLKGVDSTLKIQPAELGDSAVYLCASTSFVGDTQYFGPGTRLTVL.

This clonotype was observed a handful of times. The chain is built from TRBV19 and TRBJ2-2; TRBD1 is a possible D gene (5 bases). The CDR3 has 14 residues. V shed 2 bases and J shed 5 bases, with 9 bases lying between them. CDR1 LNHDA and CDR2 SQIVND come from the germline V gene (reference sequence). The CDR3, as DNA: TGTGCCAGTAGTATACGTCAGGGTACCGGGGAGCTGTTTTTT. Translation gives CASSIRQGTGELFF.

The DNA of the CDR3 is TGCAGTGCCAGGAACGCAGGGACCGCTAATCAGCCCCAGCATTTT. Residues: CSARNAGTANQPQHF. The V call is TRBV20-1, the J call TRBJ1-5, with D maybe TRBD1 (5 bases). This CDR3 spans 15 amino acids. Germline V gene sequence: CDR1 DFQATT, CDR2 SNEGSKA (reference sequence). V lost 6 bases and J 4 bases, leaving 19 bases between the germline ends.

CDR3 protein: CASSWWVTTQETGELFF. In DNA form, the CDR3 reads TGTGCCAGCAGCTGGTGGGTTACTACCCAGGAGACCGGGGAGCTGTTTTTT. The V and J genes are TRBV5-8 and TRBJ2-2; D gene unclear. CDR3 length equals 17 residues. Trimming took off 3 bases at V and 5 bases at J, with 20 bases between the two ends. Per germline, CDR1 SGHTS and CDR2 YDEGEE.